Each of the 11 T cell receptor beta chains below was sequenced from the same sample in a study of cytomegalovirus exposure and HLA in healthy donors. Amplification used 60 Vbeta primers and 13 Jbeta primers. The table came from immunoSEQ multiplex PCR; TCRdb's copy has only in-frame clones and leaves some out. This table has approximately 180,000 clones, 81% appearing once. Source material: PBMCs. These receptors all come from a woman in her 30s in good health and CMV-seronegative.

The V and J genes are TRBV6-6 and TRBJ2-4, with a tentative D call TRBD1 (6 bases). V was cut by 6 bases and J by 12 bases, with 21 bases left in between. The germline CDR1 and CDR2 sequences are MNHNY and SVGAGI (reference sequence). CDR3 size: 14 residues. Here the CDR3 DNA reads TGTGCCAGCAGAAAATCCTTAGTTGGGGGCCGTCAGTACTTC. Encoded protein: CASRKSLVGGRQYF.

The J gene is TRBJ1-1, the V gene TRBV30; tentatively, D is TRBD1 (5 bases). The germline gives CDR1 GTSNPN, CDR2 SVGIG (reference sequence). This CDR3 has 13 residues. V shed 4 bases and J shed 3 bases, with 12 bases lying between them. For the CDR3, the DNA is TGTGCCTGGAACATAGGGGCGCACACTGAAGCTTTCTTT. Translation gives CAWNIGAHTEAFF.

This clone was counted between two and nine times. The V call is TRBV2, the J call TRBJ2-1, with D possibly matching TRBD2 (6 bases). Germline loops: CDR1 SNHLY, CDR2 FYNNEI. V was pared by 6 bases and J by 4 bases, with 19 bases between. CDR3 length: 16 residues. The CDR3 reads CASRGTEGWAYNEQFF. Here the CDR3 DNA reads TGTGCCAGCAGAGGGACTGAGGGGTGGGCATACAATGAGCAGTTCTTC.

V is TRBV5-8 and J is TRBJ2-1; 7 positions match TRBD1. V was pared by 5 bases and J by 8 bases, with 16 bases of the junction left unmatched. The CDR3 has 16 residues. The germline V gene has CDR1 SGHTS and CDR2 YDEGEE. DNA for the CDR3: TGTGCCAGCAGACCCCTGGGACAGTTTAATGGCGATGAGCAGTTCTTC. It translates to CASRPLGQFNGDEQFF.

This chain connects TRBV28 to TRBJ2-3; 11 bases are a match to TRBD2. CDR1 is MDHEN, CDR2 SYDVKM, per germline. V lost 4 bases and J lost 5; bases outside the gene matches: 14. This CDR3 comprises 18 residues. CDR3 sequence reads: CASSSAGGSGGALDTQYF. The CDR3 DNA reads TGTGCCAGCAGTTCAGCCGGCGGTAGCGGGGGGGCGTTAGATACGCAGTATTTT.

This clone was seen a handful of times. The chain recombines TRBV27 with TRBJ1-1, with D perhaps TRBD1 (5 bases). Germline values: CDR1 MNHEY, CDR2 SMNVEV (reference sequence). This CDR3 has 12 amino acids. V was cut by 2 bases and J by 8 bases, with 9 bases left in between. Here the CDR3 reads CASSLTGGEAFF. CDR3 DNA: TGTGCCAGCAGTTTAACGGGGGGAGAAGCTTTCTTT.

CDR3 sequence (DNA): TGTGCCAGCAGCTTAGCCCAGGGGTGGACCGGGGAGCTGTTTTTT. Its protein product is CASSLAQGWTGELFF. The chain employs TRBV7-2 and TRBJ2-2; D is possibly TRBD1 (6 bases). The V and J ends lost 0 bases and 5 bases respectively, with 10 bases between them. The CDR3 extends over 15 amino acids. Germline V lookup: CDR1 SGHTA, CDR2 FQGNSA.

In DNA form, the CDR3 reads TGCGCCAGCAGTTGGGGGGACAGGGAGGCAGATACGCAGTATTTT. Protein product: CASSWGDREADTQYF. The chain combines TRBV10-2 with TRBJ2-3; 9 nucleotides align to TRBD1. J lost 4 bases, V lost 5 bases, and 7 bases had no gene match. Germline V lookup: CDR1 WSHSY, CDR2 SAAADI. CDR3 size: 15 residues.

This clone was observed a single time. The chain couples TRBV2 to TRBJ1-2; 8 nucleotides match TRBD1. Losses at the gene ends were 9 bases for V and 4 bases for J; bases not matched to a gene: 4. The CDR3 has 12 residues. Germline V gives CDR1 SNHLY, CDR2 FYNNEI. The CDR3 DNA follows: TGTGCCAGATCCGGACAGGGCTATGGCTACACCTTC. Translation: CARSGQGYGYTF.

The chain joins TRBV19 to TRBJ1-3, with a tentative D call TRBD1 (6 bases). This CDR3 is 15 amino acids long. V was shortened by 6 bases and J by 0 bases, with 12 bases between the two germline ends. Germline-derived CDR1 and CDR2 are LNHDA and SQIVND (reference sequence). DNA for the CDR3: TGTGCCAGTAGCATACAGGGATACTCTGGAAACACCATATATTTT. This sequence encodes CASSIQGYSGNTIYF.

The V call is TRBV25-1, the J call TRBJ2-4, with a weak D call TRBD2 (5 bases). The CDR3 is made up of 14 amino acids. The V and J ends lost 3 bases and 7 bases respectively, with 13 bases between them. Per the germline V gene, CDR1 is MGHDK and CDR2 is SYGVNS. DNA for the CDR3: TGTGCCAGCAGTGATTTGCGGGTGGGGAACATTCAGTACTTC. Protein: CASSDLRVGNIQYF.